The rows below give T cell receptor beta chains drawn from one sample of a study of T cell responses to AZD1222 COVID-19 vaccine. The assay was immunoSEQ multiplex PCR, and TCRdb's table has in-frame clones only and misses some. Of fewer than 70,000 clones in the sample, about 80% were seen once. The sequencing here drew on peripheral blood, taken 28 days after the second AZD1222 dose. The receptors shown here come from an adult who received the AZD1222 COVID-19 vaccine. Both conserved end residues are part of each CDR3. A D gene is named only where the DNA matches it firmly. A clone size is listed for some rows: how often the clone was seen (once, few, many), or a class if it is expanded.

TRBJ2-5	NA	TRBV6-5	NA	TGTGCCAGCAGTTATGCTAGCCTAGGCCAAGAGACCCAGTACTTC	CASSYASLGQETQYF
TRBJ1-2	NA	TRBV7-9	TRBD1	TGTGCCAGCAGCTCGGGACAGGGACCTGATGGCTACACCTTC	CASSSGQGPDGYTF
TRBJ1-6	NA	TRBV5-6	NA	TGTGCCAGCAGCTTGGATACGGGGAGCTCCTATAATTCACCCCTCCACTTT	CASSLDTGSSYNSPLHF
TRBJ2-3	NA	TRBV6-5	NA	TGTGCCAGCAGTTACCCGGCCGGGGATACGCAGTATTTT	CASSYPAGDTQYF
TRBJ2-1	many	TRBV15	NA	TGTGCCACCAGCACCCTACGGGGGGCTTACAATGAGCAGTTCTTC	CATSTLRGAYNEQFF
TRBJ1-1	NA	TRBV7-2	NA	TGTGCCAGCAGCCCTCAGGGGATGAACACTGAAGCTTTCTTT	CASSPQGMNTEAFF
TRBJ2-7	NA	TRBV5-4	NA	TGTGCCAGCAGCGGTAGAGACGGTTCCTACGAGCAGTACTTC	CASSGRDGSYEQYF
TRBJ2-1	NA	TRBV19	TRBD2	TGTGCCAGTAATAAGCGGGGGACCTACAATGAGCAGTTCTTC	CASNKRGTYNEQFF
TRBJ1-2	NA	TRBV23-1	NA	TGCGCCAGCAAAAGACCCTCGTGGGGGCCTGATGGCTACACCTTC	CASKRPSWGPDGYTF
TRBJ2-7	medium-sized	TRBV5-6	TRBD2	TGTGCCAGCAGCGGGGAGCTAGCGGGGGGGCCGTACGAGCAGTACTTC	CASSGELAGGPYEQYF
TRBJ2-3	NA	TRBV3-1/TRBV3-2	NA	TGTGCCAGCAGCCAGGTCTTGATGACTTCTAAACAGTATTTT	CASSQVLMTSKQYF
TRBJ2-5	NA	TRBV5-4	TRBD2	TGTGCCAGCAGCCGCGGGGGGTCAAACAAAGAGACCCAGTACTTC	CASSRGGSNKETQYF
TRBJ1-3	NA	TRBV2	NA	TGTGCCAGCAGTGTAGGTCAGGACTCTGGAAACACCATATATTTT	CASSVGQDSGNTIYF
TRBJ1-6	NA	TRBV30	NA	TGTGCCTGGAGTGTTGGAGGGGATAATTCACCCCTCCACTTT	CAWSVGGDNSPLHF
TRBJ1-3	NA	TRBV9	TRBD1	TGTGCCAGCAGCGCAGACAGGGTTCTGGCTGGAAACACCATATATTTT	CASSADRVLAGNTIYF
TRBJ2-3	NA	TRBV24-1	TRBD2	TGTGCCACCAGTGATTGGTTAGCGGGCCCCACAGATACGCAGTATTTT	CATSDWLAGPTDTQYF
TRBJ2-7	NA	TRBV20-1	NA	TGCAGTGCCACGAGGGGCCGAGAGCAGTACTTC	CSATRGREQYF